This T cell receptor beta chain was retrieved from a study of vaccination effects on CD4 cells after COVID-19. Upon completion of more than eight days in culture, CD4+ T cells were isolated. Each participant was given two doses of one vaccine (BNT162b2 or mRNA-1273). The CDR3 has 15 amino acids. Looked up from germline, CDR1 is SGHDT and CDR2 is YYEEEE. V lost 0 bases, J lost 3 bases, and 9 bases lay in between. As regards this clone: As yet, its antigen is unknown.

Sequencing was performed with immunoSEQ multiplex PCR; in TCRdb, only in-frame clones are kept and a portion is missing. The sample gives approximately 29,000 clones, 74% of which show up once; 14% to 15% is in the top ten. The starting material was CD4+ T cells from PBMCs cultured without peptide, obtained after COVID-19 vaccination. This TCR was recovered from a human donor who received a COVID-19 vaccine. The gene calls are TRBV5-6 and TRBJ2-2, with D hard to call. The CDR3 DNA reads TGTGCCAGCAGCTTGGAGGGTGCGGACACCGGGGAGCTGTTTTTT. This translates into CASSLEGADTGELFF.